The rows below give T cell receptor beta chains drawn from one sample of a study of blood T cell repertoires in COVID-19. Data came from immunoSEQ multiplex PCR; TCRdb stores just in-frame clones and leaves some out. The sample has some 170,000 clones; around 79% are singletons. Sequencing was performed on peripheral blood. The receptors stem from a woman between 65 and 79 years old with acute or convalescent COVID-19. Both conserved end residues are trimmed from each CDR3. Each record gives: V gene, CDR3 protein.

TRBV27	ASSFRPSRFVETQY
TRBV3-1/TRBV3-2	ASSQGTSGGELF
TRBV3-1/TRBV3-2	ASSQRAENEKLF
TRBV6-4	ASSERAVSYNEQF
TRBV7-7	ASSLTRRAGETQY
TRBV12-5	ASGFDEGFAGYEQY
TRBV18	ASSPMEGVSSPLH
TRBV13	ASSLVRDRGFLEQY
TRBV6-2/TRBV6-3	ASSSGPDRAVGELF
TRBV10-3	ATLAGVYQETQY
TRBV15	ATSRERGRGDTQY